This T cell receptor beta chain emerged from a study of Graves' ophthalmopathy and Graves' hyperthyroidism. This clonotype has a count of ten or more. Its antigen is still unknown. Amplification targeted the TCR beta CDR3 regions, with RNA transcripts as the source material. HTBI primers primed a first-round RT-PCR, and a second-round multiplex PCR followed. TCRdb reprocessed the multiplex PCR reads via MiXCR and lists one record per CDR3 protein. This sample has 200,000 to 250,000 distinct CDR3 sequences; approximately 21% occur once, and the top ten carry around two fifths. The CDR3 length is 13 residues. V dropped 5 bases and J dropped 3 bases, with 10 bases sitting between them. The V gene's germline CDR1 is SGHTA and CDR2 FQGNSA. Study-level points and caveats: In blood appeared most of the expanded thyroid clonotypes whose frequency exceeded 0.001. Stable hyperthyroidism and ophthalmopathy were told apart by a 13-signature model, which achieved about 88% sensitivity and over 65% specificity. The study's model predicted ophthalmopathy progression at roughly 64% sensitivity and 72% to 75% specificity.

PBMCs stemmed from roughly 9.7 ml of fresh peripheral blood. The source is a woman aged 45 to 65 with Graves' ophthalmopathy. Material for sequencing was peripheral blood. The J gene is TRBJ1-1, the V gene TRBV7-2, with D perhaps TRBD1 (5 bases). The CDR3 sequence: CASSLAGDTEAFF. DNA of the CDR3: TGTGCCAGCAGCCTCGCGGGGGACACTGAAGCTTTCTTT.